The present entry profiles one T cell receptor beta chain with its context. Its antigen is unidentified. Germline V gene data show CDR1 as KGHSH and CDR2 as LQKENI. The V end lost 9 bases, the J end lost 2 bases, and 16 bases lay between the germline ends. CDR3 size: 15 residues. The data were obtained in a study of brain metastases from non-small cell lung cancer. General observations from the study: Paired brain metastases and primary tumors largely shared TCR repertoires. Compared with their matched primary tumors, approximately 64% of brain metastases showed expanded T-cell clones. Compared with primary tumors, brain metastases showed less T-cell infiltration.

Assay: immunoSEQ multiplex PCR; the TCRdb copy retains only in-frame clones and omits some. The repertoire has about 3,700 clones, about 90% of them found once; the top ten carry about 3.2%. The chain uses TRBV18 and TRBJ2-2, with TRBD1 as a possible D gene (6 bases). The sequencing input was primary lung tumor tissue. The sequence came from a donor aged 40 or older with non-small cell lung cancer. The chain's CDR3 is CASLPRGSNTGELFF. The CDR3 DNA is TGTGCCAGTTTACCGAGGGGGTCAAACACCGGGGAGCTGTTTTTT.